The source of this T cell receptor beta chain is a study of cytomegalovirus exposure and HLA in healthy donors (dated by TCRdb to about 2017). Background on the whole study: In an earlier analysis of under 600 of the donors, under 300 Gb of sequence data and 117 million unique TCR beta sequences from 150 million to 200 million T cells were reported. An early release covering about 600 HLA-typed donors comprised about 310 gigabases of sequencing data and roughly 85 million unique TCR sequences. The genetic ancestry cluster associated with self-reported Caucasian donors included 81% of the 350 to 500 genotyped donors. The study aimed to test whether signatures of past pathogen exposure could be identified by cataloging public T cell receptors. Using immunosequencing, the study profiled T cell repertoires from around 670 subjects and related those repertoires to cytomegalovirus serostatus. Along with the approximately 650-subject first cohort, a separate validation cohort of 120 different subjects was used. High-throughput TCR immunosequencing, statistical association of individual TCRs with disease status, and machine learning were combined to predict cytomegalovirus infection status. A later analysis re-analyzed previously published TCR beta repertoires from roughly 690 donors and added high-resolution HLA genotyping to study TCR occurrence patterns. Rather than drawing on any new phenotypic data, the later analysis identified candidate immune exposures from TCR beta sequences and the way those sequences occurred across donors. To decide whether each TCR beta V gene segment behaved as functional or pseudogenic, an earlier analysis of some 570 of the donors relied on high-throughput TCR beta sequencing. Donor age, sex, ethnicity and CMV serostatus were compiled alongside the repertoire data. In a later genetic analysis, genome-wide SNP genotypes for about 55% of the roughly 670 donors were used, and that subset was treated as a discovery cohort. All discovery cohort repertoires had been generated using a single sequencing platform. HLA typing included class I and class II loci at four-digit resolution. The number of typed donors differed by locus: about 629-630 for A, B, C, DRB1 and DQB1; some 540 for DQA1; 606 for DPA1; and some 450 for DPB1. About 5 DR-DQ haplotypes were handled as single units for association and clustering, since linkage in the cohort was strong. Among around 400 genotyped donors of the cohort, an average of around 240,000 unique TCR beta nucleotide sequences was sequenced per donor, of which 15% to 20% were non-productive. Study-wide findings and limitations: Because counts were too low, more than 15 rarely observed V segments, including chromosome 9 orphons, were excluded from the earlier analysis of around 590 of the donors. The authors suggested that the approach could potentially be extended to other disease states and immunological phenotypes. The study listed 150 to 200 TCR beta chains as associated with cytomegalovirus. According to a later analysis, parvovirus B19, influenza, CMV and Epstein-Barr virus appeared linked to several top co-occurrence clusters. Only TCR beta chains were sequenced in this cohort, and the absence of alpha or paired-chain data limited detectable features. A later analysis found that HLA-associated TCR beta chains were more clonally expanded and had lower generation probabilities than equally common non-associated chains. Most CMV-associated TCR beta chains appeared to be HLA-restricted in a later analysis, and the HLA associations seemed to be driven largely by CMV exposure. Linkage disequilibrium might explain the correlated functional status among segregating V segments, but an unknown experimental factor could not be excluded. In vitro tests confirmed that a few of the cytomegalovirus-associated TCR beta chains recognize cytomegalovirus antigens. In an earlier analysis of more than 450 of the donors, most TCR beta V segments were observed in productive rearrangements about 87% or about 30% of the time, broadly matching IMGT annotations. The presence/absence analyses assumed that sequencing depth was roughly uniform across donors, and that assumption may not be true. In both the original and validation cohorts, the classifier was reported to diagnose cytomegalovirus status with high specificity and sensitivity. A cluster of highly shared sequence variants was judged likely to be a technical artifact of the sequencing pipeline. In a later genetic analysis, fewer N-insertions in productive TCRs were reported among donors in an Asian-associated ancestry cluster than the approximately 630-donor mean. Assigning TCR associations to individual alleles was difficult when HLA alleles, especially DR and DQ, strongly co-occurred. The only immune exposure information available for the cohort was CMV serostatus. A later analysis found that TCR association rates varied across HLA loci, with DRB1 alleles showing the most associated TCRs and HLA-C alleles the fewest. In a later genetic analysis, a missense DCLRE1C variant was associated with V-gene and J-gene trimming of TCR beta chains, and the association was replicated in an independent cohort. Because the 87-base-pair reads could not distinguish some IMGT-functional V segments, including TRBV6-2 and TRBV6-3, those segments were excluded. A further reported finding was that TCR beta sequences accurately predicted the HLA-A and HLA-B alleles for most subjects in the first cohort. Because HLA typing was missing for some donors at each locus, association tests included only the typed subset. At a false discovery rate of 0.05, a later analysis linked some 17,000 TCR beta sequences to specific HLA alleles. While some public TCRs were present in many individuals, most TCR sequences turned up only very rarely across donors.

The cohort consisted of 666 healthy bone marrow donors. At the time of sampling, all cohort members were nominally healthy, though unrecorded immune exposures were likely present. The donor tested CMV seropositive and was one of the 289 seropositive cohort members. Every donor gave a peripheral blood sample, and the peripheral blood mononuclear cells from that sample were used for TCR beta sequencing. Genomic DNA was extracted from the blood cell samples with the Qiagen DNeasy Blood Extraction Kit. CDR1 and CDR2 were assigned from the germline V gene (reference sequence) as LNHDA and SQIVND. Including the terminal cysteine and phenylalanine, the CDR3 comprises 12 residues. Only the CDR3 part of the read is kept: 36 bases, read in frame from the first base. The junction carries 8 bases between V and J, which are trimmed by 6 bases and 5 bases respectively. On this clone: It lacks a known antigen. Qualities for individual bases were not recorded, and no much larger clone is one base off.

The library was made by the immunoSEQ multiplex PCR assay. A mixture of 60 forward primers for TCR Vbeta segments and 13 reverse primers for TCR Jbeta segments was used in the multiplex PCR. Amplification of the CDR3 region of rearranged TCR beta genes was performed with a multiplex PCR assay on genomic DNA. Amplified TCR beta libraries were sequenced as 87-base-pair reads on the Illumina HiSeq System. Concerning the study's data processing: In a later analysis, some 80 million unique TCR beta chains were counted across the 650 to 700 repertoires, and about 9.9 million of these chains were shared by at least two donors. Raw reads were error-corrected and collapsed into unique sequences by a nearest-neighbor algorithm in which closely related sequences were merged to remove PCR and sequencing errors. CDR3 sequences were aligned to IMGT reference sequences to assign V, D and J gene segments. Each retained sequence needed at least a six-nucleotide match to both a V gene segment and a J gene segment. A rearrangement counted as productive if the CDR3 had no stop codons and remained in frame with V and J, and every other rearrangement counted as non-productive. Following IMGT convention, CDR3 was defined as the stretch from the second conserved V-encoded cysteine up to the conserved J-encoded phenylalanine. Sequences without an unambiguous match to a single V gene segment were excluded from the earlier analysis of 587 of the donors. In an earlier analysis of a few hundred of the donors, a V segment was called functional when productive rearrangements were above 56.7%, and segregating when the standard deviation between donors exceeded 5%. To diagnose cytomegalovirus status from the catalog of TCR beta chain sequences, a statistical classification framework was built. A later analysis assigned V and J genes by comparing TCR nucleotide sequences with IMGT/GENE-DB human TR gene sequences. A later analysis assigned CDR3 sequences and most-parsimonious VDJ recombination scenarios with the TCRdist pipeline. In a later analysis, each TCR beta chain was defined by its CDR3 amino acid sequence together with its V-gene family, and reads lacking a unique V-gene family were excluded. To address suspected cross-contamination and a sequencing artifact, a later analysis removed around 600 highly shared, low-generation-probability nucleotide sequences. A later analysis calculated a clonal expansion index for each public chain from normalized within-repertoire ranks of inferred template counts. A later analysis computed generation probabilities with a VDJ recombination model fitted to out-of-frame rearrangements, and checked the results against IGoR. In a later analysis, TCR-TCR, TCR-HLA and TCR-CMV co-occurrence was scored with hypergeometric tests, and a repertoire-size bias correction was applied to TCR pairs. To estimate false discovery rates, a later analysis permuted the HLA or CMV assignments 20 times. A later analysis grouped co-occurring TCRs with DBSCAN, adding TCRdist sequence similarity when clustering within HLA-allele-positive subsets. Repertoires with fewer than 30,000 or more than 120,000 public chains, plus five repertoires with anomalous nucleotide sharing, were excluded from co-occurrence clustering. The clones in this table, taken by TCRdb from immuneACCESS, are in-frame only. Not every clone is retained; where verified, under half of the shortfall comes from an unresolved V gene, and the cause of the rest is unknown. The V and J calls and clone size come from that table; D and trimming were worked out from the DNA. The sample has approximately 150,000 clones on record, around 66% of them singletons. The ten largest clones capture 3% of the sample.

What was sequenced was PBMCs. The receptor comes from a woman in her 30s in good health and CMV-seropositive. This receptor chain uses TRBV19 and TRBJ1-5, and the D gene may be TRBD1, 6 bases matching. Here is the DNA: TGTGCCAGTAGGAAGGGGGATCAGCCCCAGCATTTT. Its protein product is CASRKGDQPQHF.